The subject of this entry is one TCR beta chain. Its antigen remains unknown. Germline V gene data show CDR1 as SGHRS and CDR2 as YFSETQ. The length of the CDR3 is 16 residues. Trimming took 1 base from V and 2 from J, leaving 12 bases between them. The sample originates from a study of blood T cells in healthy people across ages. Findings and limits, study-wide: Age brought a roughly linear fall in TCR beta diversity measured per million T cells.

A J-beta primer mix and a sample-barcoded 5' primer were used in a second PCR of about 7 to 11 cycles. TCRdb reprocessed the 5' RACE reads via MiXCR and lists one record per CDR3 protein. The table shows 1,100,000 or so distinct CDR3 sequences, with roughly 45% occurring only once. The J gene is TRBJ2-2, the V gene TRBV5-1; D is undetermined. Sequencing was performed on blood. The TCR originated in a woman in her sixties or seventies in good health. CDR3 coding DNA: TGCGCCAGCAGCTTGCTGGACGGAATAAACACCGGGGAGCTGTTTTTT. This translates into CASSLLDGINTGELFF.